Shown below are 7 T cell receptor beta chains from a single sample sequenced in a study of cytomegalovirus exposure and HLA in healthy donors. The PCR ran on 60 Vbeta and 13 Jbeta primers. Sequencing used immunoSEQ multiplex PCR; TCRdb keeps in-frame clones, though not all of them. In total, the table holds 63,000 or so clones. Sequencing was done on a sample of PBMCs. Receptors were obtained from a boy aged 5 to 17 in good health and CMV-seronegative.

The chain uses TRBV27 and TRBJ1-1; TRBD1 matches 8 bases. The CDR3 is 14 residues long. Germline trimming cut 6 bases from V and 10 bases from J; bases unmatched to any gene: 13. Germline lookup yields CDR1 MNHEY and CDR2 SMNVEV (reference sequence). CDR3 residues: CASSPARTGSLAFF. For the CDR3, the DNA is TGTGCCAGCAGCCCTGCGAGGACAGGGTCTTTAGCTTTCTTT.

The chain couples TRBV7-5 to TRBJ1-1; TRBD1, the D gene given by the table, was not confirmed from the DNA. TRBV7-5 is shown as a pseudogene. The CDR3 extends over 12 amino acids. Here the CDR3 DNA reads TGTGTCAGAAGCTTACAGAACACTGAAGCTTTCTTT. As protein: CVRSLQNTEAFF.

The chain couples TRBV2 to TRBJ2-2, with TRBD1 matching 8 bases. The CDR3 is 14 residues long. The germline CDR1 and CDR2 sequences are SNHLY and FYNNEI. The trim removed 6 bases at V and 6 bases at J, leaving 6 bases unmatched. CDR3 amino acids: CASRLLQGAGELFF. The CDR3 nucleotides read TGTGCCAGCAGGCTTTTACAGGGGGCCGGGGAGCTGTTTTTT.

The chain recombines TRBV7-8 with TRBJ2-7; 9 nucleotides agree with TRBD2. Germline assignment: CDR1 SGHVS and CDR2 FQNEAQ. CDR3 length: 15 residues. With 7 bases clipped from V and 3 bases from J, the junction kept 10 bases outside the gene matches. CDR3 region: CASTYGTSPGYEQYF. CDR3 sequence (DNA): TGTGCCAGCACCTACGGGACTAGCCCTGGCTACGAGCAGTACTTC.

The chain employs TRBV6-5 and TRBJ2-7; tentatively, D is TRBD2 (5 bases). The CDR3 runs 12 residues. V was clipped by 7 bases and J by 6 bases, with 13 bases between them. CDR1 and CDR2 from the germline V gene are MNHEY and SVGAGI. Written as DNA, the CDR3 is TGTGCCAGCACCGAAGAGGGTGGCGAGCAGTACTTC. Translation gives CASTEEGGEQYF.

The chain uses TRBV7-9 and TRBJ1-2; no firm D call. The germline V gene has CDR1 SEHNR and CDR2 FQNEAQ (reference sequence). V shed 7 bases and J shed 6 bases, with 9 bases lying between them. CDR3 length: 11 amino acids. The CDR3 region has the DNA TGTGCCAGCACCTCAAAGCATGGCTACACCTTC. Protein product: CASTSKHGYTF.

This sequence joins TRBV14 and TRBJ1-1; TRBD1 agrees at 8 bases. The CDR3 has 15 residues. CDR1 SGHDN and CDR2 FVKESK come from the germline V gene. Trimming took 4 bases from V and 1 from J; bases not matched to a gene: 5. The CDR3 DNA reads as TGTGCCAGCAGCCCCCAGGGGGCGCGGAACACTGAAGCTTTCTTT. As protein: CASSPQGARNTEAFF. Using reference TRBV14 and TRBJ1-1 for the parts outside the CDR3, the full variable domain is EAGVTQFPSHSVIEKGQTVTLRCDPISGHDNLYWYRRVMGKEIKFLLHFVKESKQDESGMPNNRFLAERTGGTYSTLKVQPAELEDSGVYFCASSPQGARNTEAFFGQGTRLTVV.